This entry features one TCR beta chain sequence. Its antigen is still unknown. These data are taken from a study of cytomegalovirus exposure and HLA in healthy donors. Points from the study as a whole: Cytomegalovirus status was reportedly diagnosed by the classifier with high sensitivity and specificity.

The table came from immunoSEQ multiplex PCR; TCRdb's copy has only in-frame clones and leaves some out. The sample shows 150,000 to 200,000 clones, about 85% of them seen only once. V was clipped by 5 bases and J by 4 bases, with 9 bases between them. In germline, CDR1 is GTSNPN, CDR2 SVGIG (reference sequence). The CDR3 is made up of 12 amino acids. This receptor was obtained from a young man in good health and CMV-seropositive. This chain uses TRBV30 with TRBJ1-5, with D possibly being TRBD1 (6 bases). Sequencing was done on a sample of PBMCs. The CDR3 DNA reads TGTGCCTGGTCAACAGGGAATCAGCCCCAGCATTTT. It encodes CAWSTGNQPQHF.